The source of this TCR beta chain is a study of blood T cell repertoires in COVID-19. CDR1 is SQVTM, CDR2 ANQGSEA, per germline. V was clipped by 4 bases and J by 0 bases, with 9 bases between them. The CDR3 runs 13 residues. Assay used: immunoSEQ multiplex PCR; TCRdb lists only in-frame clones, some missing. The sample includes 200,000 or so clones, roughly 84% of them seen just once. The TCR sequence derives from a man aged 40-55 years who had recovered from COVID-19. This chain links TRBV29-1 with TRBJ1-1; no firm D call. Sequenced material: PBMCs or T cells enriched from blood (not recorded which). The CDR3 protein is CSVVADMNTEAFF. The CDR3 DNA reads as TGCAGCGTTGTAGCCGATATGAACACTGAAGCTTTCTTT.